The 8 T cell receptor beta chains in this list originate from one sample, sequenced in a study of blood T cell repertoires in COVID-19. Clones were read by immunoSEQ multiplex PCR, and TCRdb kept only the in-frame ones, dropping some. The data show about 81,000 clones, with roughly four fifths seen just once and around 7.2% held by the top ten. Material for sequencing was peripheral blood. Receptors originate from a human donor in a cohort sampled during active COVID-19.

This CDR3 reads CASSKTTGDTEAFF. The CDR3 region has the DNA TGTGCCAGCAGCAAGACAACAGGGGACACTGAAGCTTTCTTT. The chain has TRBV7-9 and TRBJ1-1, with TRBD1 matching 7 bases. The CDR3 contains 14 residues. V shed 5 bases and J 3 bases; nucleotides not matched to a gene: 6. Per the germline V gene, CDR1 is SEHNR and CDR2 is FQNEAQ (reference sequence). The full variable domain, in which reference TRBV7-9 and TRBJ1-1 provide the parts outside the CDR3, is DTGVSQNPRHKITKRGQNVTFRCDPISEHNRLYWYRQTLGQGPEFLTYFQNEAQLEKSRLLSDRFSAERPKGSFSTLEIQRTEQGDSAMYLCASSKTTGDTEAFFGQGTRLTVV.

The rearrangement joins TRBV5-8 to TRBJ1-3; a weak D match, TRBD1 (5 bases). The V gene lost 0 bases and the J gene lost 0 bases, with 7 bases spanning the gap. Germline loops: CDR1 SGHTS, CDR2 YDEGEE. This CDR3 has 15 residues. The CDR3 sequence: CASSLGQNSGNTIYF. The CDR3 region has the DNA TGTGCCAGCAGCTTGGGACAGAACTCTGGAAACACCATATATTTT.

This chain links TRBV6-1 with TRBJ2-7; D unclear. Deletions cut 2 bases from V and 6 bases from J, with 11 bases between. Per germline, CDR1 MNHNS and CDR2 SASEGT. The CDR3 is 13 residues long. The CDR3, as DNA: TGTGCCAGCAGTGAAAACAGTTTAGGCGAGCAGTACTTC. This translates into CASSENSLGEQYF.

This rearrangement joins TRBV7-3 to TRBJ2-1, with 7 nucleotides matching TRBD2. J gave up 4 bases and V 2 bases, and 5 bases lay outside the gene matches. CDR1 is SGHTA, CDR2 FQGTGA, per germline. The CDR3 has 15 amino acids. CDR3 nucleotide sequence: TGTGCCAGCAGCTTAGAACTAGCGCCGTACAATGAGCAGTTCTTC. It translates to CASSLELAPYNEQFF.

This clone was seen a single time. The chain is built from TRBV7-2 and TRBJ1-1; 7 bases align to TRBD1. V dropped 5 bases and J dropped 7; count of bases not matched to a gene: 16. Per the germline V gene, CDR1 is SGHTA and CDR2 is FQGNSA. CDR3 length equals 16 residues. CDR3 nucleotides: TGTGCCAGCAGCCCTCCTAGACAGGGCAGGGGGAATGAAGCTTTCTTT. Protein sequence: CASSPPRQGRGNEAFF. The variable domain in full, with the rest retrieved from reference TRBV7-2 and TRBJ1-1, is GAGVSQSPSNKVTEKGKDVELRCDPISGHTALYWYRQSLGQGLEFLIYFQGNSAPDKSGLPSDRFSAERTGGSVSTLTIQRTQQEDSAVYLCASSPPRQGRGNEAFFGQGTRLTVV.

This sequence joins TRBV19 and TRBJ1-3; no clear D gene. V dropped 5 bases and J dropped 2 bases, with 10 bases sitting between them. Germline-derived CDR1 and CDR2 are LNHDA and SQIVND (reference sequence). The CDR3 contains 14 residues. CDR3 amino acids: CASSSSRAGNTIYF. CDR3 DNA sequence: TGTGCCAGTAGTTCGTCGCGGGCTGGAAACACCATATATTTT.

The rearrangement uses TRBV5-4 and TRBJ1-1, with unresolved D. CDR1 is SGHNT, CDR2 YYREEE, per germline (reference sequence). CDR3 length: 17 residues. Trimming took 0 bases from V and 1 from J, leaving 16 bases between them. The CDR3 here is CASSLAQTRGSNTEAFF. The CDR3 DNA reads TGTGCCAGCAGCTTGGCGCAAACTCGGGGTTCGAACACTGAAGCTTTCTTT.

The CDR3 spells CASRYQLGTDYGYTF. The CDR3 nucleotides are TGTGCCAGTAGATACCAATTAGGGACAGACTATGGCTACACCTTC. The chain employs TRBV19 and TRBJ1-2; 7 bases agree with TRBD1. V lost 6 bases and J lost 3; bases outside the gene matches: 10. The CDR3 spans 15 residues. The germline CDR1 and CDR2 sequences are LNHDA and SQIVND (reference sequence).